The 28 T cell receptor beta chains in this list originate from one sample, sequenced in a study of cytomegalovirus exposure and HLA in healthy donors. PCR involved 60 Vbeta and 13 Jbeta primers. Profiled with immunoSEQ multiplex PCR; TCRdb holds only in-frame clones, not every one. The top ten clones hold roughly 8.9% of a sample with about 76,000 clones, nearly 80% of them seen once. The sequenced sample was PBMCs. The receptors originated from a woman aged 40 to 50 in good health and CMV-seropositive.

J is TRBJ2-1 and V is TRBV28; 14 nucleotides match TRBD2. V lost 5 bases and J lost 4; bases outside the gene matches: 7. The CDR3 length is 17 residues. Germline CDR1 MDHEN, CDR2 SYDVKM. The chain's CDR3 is CASSPWTSGGNYNEQFF. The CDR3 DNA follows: TGTGCCAGCAGTCCTTGGACTAGCGGGGGGAATTACAATGAGCAGTTCTTC.

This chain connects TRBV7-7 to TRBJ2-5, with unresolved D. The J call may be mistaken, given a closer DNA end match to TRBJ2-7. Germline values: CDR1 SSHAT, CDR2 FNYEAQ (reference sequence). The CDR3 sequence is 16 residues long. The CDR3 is CASSLLRETGPYEQYF. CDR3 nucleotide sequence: TGTGCCAGCAGCTTACTACGTGAAACGGGTCCCTACGAGCAGTACTTC.

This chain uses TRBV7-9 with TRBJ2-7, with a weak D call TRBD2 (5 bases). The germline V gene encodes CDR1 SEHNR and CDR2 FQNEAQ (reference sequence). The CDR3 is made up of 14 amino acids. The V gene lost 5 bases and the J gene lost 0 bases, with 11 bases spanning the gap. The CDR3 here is CASSTRTLSYEQYF. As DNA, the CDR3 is TGTGCCAGCAGCACCAGGACTCTCTCCTACGAGCAGTACTTC.

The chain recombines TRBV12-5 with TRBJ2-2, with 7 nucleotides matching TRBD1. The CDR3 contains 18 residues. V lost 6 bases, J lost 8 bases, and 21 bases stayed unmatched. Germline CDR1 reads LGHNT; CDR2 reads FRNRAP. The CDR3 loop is CASGSLTGTVTQRGELFF. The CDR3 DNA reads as TGTGCTAGTGGCTCTCTTACCGGGACAGTAACCCAGCGAGGGGAGCTGTTTTTT.

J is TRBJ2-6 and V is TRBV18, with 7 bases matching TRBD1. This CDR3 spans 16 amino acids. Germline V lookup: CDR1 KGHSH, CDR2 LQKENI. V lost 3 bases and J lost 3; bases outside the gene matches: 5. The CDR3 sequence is CASSPQTGFGANVLTF. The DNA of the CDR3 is TGTGCCAGCTCACCCCAGACAGGGTTTGGGGCCAACGTCCTGACTTTC.

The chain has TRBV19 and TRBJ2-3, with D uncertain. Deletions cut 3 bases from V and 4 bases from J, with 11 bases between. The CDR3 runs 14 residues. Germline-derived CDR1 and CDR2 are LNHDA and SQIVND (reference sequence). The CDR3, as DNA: TGTGCCAGTAGTATCCCCGCCCGGGCAGATACGCAGTATTTT. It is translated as CASSIPARADTQYF. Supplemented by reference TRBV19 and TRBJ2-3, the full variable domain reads DGGITQSPKYLFRKEGQNVTLSCEQNLNHDAMYWYRQDPGQGLRLIYYSQIVNDFQKGDIAEGYSVSREKKESFPLTVTSAQKNPTAFYLCASSIPARADTQYFGPGTRLTVL.

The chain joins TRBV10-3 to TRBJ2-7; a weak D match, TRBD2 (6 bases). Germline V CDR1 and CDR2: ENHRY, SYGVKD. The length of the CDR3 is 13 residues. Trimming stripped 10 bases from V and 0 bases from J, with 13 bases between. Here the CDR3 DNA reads TGTGCCACCTTTTCCGGGAGCTCCTACGAGCAGTACTTC. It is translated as CATFSGSSYEQYF.

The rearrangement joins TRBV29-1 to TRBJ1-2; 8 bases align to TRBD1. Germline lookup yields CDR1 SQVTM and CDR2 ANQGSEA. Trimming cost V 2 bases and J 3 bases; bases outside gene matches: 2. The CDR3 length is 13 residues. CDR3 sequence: CSVEPGGYYGYTF. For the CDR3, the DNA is TGCAGCGTTGAACCAGGGGGCTACTATGGCTACACCTTC.

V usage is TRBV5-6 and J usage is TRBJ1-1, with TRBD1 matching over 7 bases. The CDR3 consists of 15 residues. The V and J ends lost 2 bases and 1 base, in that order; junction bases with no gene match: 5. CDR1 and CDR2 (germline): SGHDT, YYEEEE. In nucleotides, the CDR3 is TGTGCCAGCAGCTTTATGGCAGGGGGGAACACTGAAGCTTTCTTT. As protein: CASSFMAGGNTEAFF.

The CDR3 region has the DNA TGTGCCAGCAGCAAAGGCCCTCAGACAGGGGGCCAGGGTTTGCAATCAGATACGCAGTATTTT. Amino acids: CASSKGPQTGGQGLQSDTQYF. The chain employs TRBV21-1 and TRBJ2-3; whether TRBD1, the table's D call, matches the DNA was not checked. TRBV21-1 is a recognized pseudogene. The length of the CDR3 is 21 residues.

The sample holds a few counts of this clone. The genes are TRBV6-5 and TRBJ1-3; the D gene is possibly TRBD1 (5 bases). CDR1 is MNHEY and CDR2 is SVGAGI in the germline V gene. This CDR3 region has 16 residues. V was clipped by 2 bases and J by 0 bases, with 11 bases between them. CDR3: CASSYDGGNSGNTIYF. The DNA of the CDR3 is TGTGCCAGCAGTTACGACGGGGGGAACTCTGGAAACACCATATATTTT.

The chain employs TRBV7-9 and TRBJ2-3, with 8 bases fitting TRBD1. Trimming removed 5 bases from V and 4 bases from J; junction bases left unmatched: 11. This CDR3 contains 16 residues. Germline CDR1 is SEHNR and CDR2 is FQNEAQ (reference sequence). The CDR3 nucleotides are TGTGCCAGCAGCGCGATGACAGGGGTTGACCCAGATACGCAGTATTTT. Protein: CASSAMTGVDPDTQYF.

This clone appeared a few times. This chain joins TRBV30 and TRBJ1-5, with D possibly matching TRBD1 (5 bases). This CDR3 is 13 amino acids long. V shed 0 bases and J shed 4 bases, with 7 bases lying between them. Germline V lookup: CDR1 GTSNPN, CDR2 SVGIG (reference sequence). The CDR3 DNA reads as TGTGCCTGGAGTGTGGACATTAATCAGCCCCAGCATTTT. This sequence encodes CAWSVDINQPQHF.

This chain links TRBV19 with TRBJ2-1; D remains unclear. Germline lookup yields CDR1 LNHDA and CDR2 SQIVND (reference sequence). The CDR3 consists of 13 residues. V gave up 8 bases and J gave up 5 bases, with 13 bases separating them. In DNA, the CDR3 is TGTGCCAGTTTCTCACTCCGCGACAATGAGCAGTTCTTC. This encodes CASFSLRDNEQFF.

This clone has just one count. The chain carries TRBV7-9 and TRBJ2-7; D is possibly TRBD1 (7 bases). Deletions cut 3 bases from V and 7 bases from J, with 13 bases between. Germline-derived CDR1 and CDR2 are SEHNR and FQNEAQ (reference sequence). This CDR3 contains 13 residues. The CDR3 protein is CASSFRGAGEQYF. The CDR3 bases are TGTGCCAGCAGCTTCAGGGGGGCGGGAGAGCAGTACTTC.

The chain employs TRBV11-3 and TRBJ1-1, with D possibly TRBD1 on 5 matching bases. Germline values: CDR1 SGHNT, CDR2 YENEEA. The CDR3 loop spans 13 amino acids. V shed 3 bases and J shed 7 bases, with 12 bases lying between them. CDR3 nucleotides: TGTGCCAGCAGCTTCACGAGCGGGGGTGAAGCTTTCTTT. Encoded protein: CASSFTSGGEAFF.

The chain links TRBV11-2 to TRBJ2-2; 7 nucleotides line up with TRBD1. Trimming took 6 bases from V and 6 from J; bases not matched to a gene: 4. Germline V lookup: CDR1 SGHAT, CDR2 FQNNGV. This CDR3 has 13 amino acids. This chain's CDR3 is CASSPGQAGELFF. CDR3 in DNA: TGTGCCAGCAGTCCAGGACAGGCCGGGGAGCTGTTTTTT.

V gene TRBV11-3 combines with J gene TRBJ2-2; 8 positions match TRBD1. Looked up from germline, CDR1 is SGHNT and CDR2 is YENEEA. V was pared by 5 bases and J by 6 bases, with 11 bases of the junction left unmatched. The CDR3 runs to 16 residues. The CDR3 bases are TGTGCCAGCAGCCGTCTGACAGGGGAGGCCGCCGGGGAGCTGTTTTTT. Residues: CASSRLTGEAAGELFF. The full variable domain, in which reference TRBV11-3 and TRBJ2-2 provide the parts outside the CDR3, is EAGVVQSPRYKIIEKKQPVAFWCNPISGHNTLYWYLQNLGQGPELLIRYENEEAVDDSQLPKDRFSAERLKGVDSTLKIQPAELGDSAVYLCASSRLTGEAAGELFFGEGSRLTVL.

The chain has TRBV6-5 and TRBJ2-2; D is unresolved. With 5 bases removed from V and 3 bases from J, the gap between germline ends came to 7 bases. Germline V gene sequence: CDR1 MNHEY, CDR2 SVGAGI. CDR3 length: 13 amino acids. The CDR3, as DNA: TGTGCCAGCAGTCACAGTGACACCGGGGAGCTGTTTTTT. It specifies CASSHSDTGELFF.

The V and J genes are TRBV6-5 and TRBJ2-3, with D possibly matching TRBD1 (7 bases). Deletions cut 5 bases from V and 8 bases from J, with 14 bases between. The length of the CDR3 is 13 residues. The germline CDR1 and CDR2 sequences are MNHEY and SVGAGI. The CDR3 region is CASSPRGELTQYF. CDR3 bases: TGTGCCAGCAGTCCCAGGGGGGAGCTTACGCAGTATTTT.

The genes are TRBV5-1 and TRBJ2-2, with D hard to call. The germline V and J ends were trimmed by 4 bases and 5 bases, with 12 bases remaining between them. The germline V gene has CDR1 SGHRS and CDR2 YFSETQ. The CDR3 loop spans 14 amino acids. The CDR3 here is CASSLTQQTGELFF. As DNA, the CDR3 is TGCGCCAGCAGCCTGACCCAACAGACCGGGGAGCTGTTTTTT.

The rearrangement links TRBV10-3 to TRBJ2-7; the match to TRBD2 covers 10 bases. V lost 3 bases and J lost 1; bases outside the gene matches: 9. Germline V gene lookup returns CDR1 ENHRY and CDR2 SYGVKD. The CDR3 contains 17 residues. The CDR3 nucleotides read TGTGCCATCAGTGACGTAAAGACTAGCGGGTTTTCCTACGAGCAGTACTTC. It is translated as CAISDVKTSGFSYEQYF.

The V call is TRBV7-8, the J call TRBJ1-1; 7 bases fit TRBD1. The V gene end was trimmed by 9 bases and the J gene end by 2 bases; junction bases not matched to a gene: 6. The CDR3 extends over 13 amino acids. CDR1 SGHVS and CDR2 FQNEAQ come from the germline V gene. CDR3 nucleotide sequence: TGTGCCAGTACTAGACAGGGAAACACTGAAGCTTTCTTT. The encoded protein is CASTRQGNTEAFF.

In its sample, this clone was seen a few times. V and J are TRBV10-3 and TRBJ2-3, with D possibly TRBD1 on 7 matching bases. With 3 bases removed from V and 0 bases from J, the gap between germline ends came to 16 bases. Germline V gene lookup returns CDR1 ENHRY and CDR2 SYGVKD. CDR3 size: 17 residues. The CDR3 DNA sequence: TGTGCCATCAGTGATAGAGGAGGGGGCTCAAGCACAGATACGCAGTATTTT. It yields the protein CAISDRGGGSSTDTQYF.

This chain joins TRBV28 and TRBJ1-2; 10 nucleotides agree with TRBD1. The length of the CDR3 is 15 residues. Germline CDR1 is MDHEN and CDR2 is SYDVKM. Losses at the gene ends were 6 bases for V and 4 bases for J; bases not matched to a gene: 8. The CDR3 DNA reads TGTGCCAGCAGACGCGACAGGGGGCGTAGCTATGGCTACACCTTC. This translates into CASRRDRGRSYGYTF.

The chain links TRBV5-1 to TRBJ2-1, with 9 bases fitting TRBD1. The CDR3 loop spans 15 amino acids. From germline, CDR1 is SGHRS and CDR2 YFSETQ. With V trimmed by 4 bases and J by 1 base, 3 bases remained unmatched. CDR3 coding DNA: TGCGCCAGCAGCGGGGGACAGGGTTCCTACAATGAGCAGTTCTTC. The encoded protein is CASSGGQGSYNEQFF.

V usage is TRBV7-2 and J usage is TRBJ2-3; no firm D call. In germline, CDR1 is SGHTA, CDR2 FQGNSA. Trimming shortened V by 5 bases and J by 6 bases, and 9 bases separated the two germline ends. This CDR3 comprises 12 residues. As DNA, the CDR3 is TGTGCCAGCAGCCTGCAGGCGGATACGCAGTATTTT. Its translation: CASSLQADTQYF.

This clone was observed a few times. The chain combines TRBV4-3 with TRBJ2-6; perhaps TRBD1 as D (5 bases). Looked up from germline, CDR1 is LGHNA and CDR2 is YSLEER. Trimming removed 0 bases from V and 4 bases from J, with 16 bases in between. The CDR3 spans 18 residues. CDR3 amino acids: CASSQDSGNQLGANVLTF. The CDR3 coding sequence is TGCGCCAGCAGCCAAGATTCAGGGAACCAGCTCGGGGCCAACGTCCTGACTTTC.